These 24 T cell receptor beta chains share one sample of origin, sequenced in a study of Graves' ophthalmopathy and Graves' hyperthyroidism. For repertoire sequencing, the TCR beta CDR3 regions were amplified from RNA transcripts. Second-round multiplex PCR followed a first-round RT-PCR using HTBI primers. MiXCR was run by TCRdb on the multiplex PCR reads, yielding one entry per CDR3 protein. The sample carries some 1.1 million distinct CDR3 sequences, about two fifths recorded once. Sequenced: peripheral blood or thyroid tissue (not recorded which). The receptors come from an adult man with Graves' hyperthyroidism.

This clonotype was counted many times. CDR3 region: CSVGGQGANYGYTF. CDR3 nucleotide sequence: TGCAGCGTTGGGGGACAGGGGGCTAACTATGGCTACACCTTC. The chain has TRBV29-1 and TRBJ1-2, with 11 bases matching TRBD1. The V gene's germline CDR1 is SQVTM and CDR2 ANQGSEA. The junction had 1 base not matched to a gene; V was cut back by 4 bases and J by 0 bases. CDR3 length: 14 residues.

On this clonotype itself: A much larger clone lies a single base off, so this may be a read error. The rearrangement links TRBV7-6 to TRBJ2-2; no clear D. CDR3 length: 14 amino acids. Trimming stripped 5 bases from V and 1 base from J, with 8 bases between. The germline V gene encodes CDR1 SGHVS and CDR2 FNYEAQ. The CDR3, as DNA: TGTGCCAGCAGCGACGCCATGAACACCGGGGAGCTGTTTTTT. Residues: CASSDAMNTGELFF.

Many counts were recorded for this clonotype. The CDR3 protein is CASSVGQSINYGYTF. In DNA, the CDR3 is TGTGCCAGCAGCGTCGGACAGAGCATTAACTATGGCTACACCTTC. V gene TRBV9 combines with J gene TRBJ1-2; weak D call: TRBD1 (6 bases). Trimming pared 2 bases from V and 1 base from J, leaving 12 bases between. The germline V gene has CDR1 SGDLS and CDR2 YYNGEE. The CDR3 spans 15 residues.

Ten or more counts support this clonotype. V is TRBV7-2 and J is TRBJ1-5; D gene uncertain. The CDR3 is made up of 13 amino acids. The germline V gene has CDR1 SGHTA and CDR2 FQGNSA. V gave up 5 bases and J gave up 3 bases, with 8 bases separating them. The CDR3 is CASSLPNNQPQHF. For the CDR3, the DNA is TGTGCCAGCAGCCTCCCCAACAATCAGCCCCAGCATTTT.

There are many counts of this clonotype. The chain links TRBV6-6 to TRBJ2-7; 11 bases match TRBD2. This CDR3 is 14 amino acids long. In germline, CDR1 is MNHNY, CDR2 SVGAGI (reference sequence). Trimming removed 7 bases from V and 7 bases from J; junction bases left unmatched: 9. CDR3 bases: TGTGCCAGCACCTCCACTAGCGGGAGAGCTGAGCAGTACTTC. Translating it yields CASTSTSGRAEQYF.

This clonotype has a handful of counts. The chain combines TRBV4-3 with TRBJ2-7; no clear D. This CDR3 region has 14 residues. The V gene lost 2 bases and the J gene lost 3 bases, with 11 bases spanning the gap. Germline V CDR1 and CDR2: LGHNA, YSLEER. The chain's CDR3 is CASSQTNGFYEQYF. For the CDR3, the DNA is TGCGCCAGCAGCCAAACCAACGGGTTCTACGAGCAGTACTTC.

This clonotype was observed many times. This chain joins TRBV6-5 and TRBJ2-7, with D tentatively TRBD2 (6 bases). The CDR3 spans 13 residues. Germline values: CDR1 MNHEY, CDR2 SVGAGI. Trimming pared 0 bases from V and 6 bases from J, leaving 9 bases between. The CDR3 region is CASSYSGGREQYF. CDR3 coding DNA: TGTGCCAGCAGTTACTCGGGGGGACGCGAGCAGTACTTC.

The V gene is TRBV12-3 or TRBV12-4, the J gene TRBJ1-3, with D unclear. This CDR3 is built from 19 residues. V dropped 5 bases and J dropped 2 bases, with 25 bases sitting between them. CDR3 in amino acids: CASSPHHFWTHRTGNTIYF. CDR3 bases: TGTGCCAGCAGTCCTCACCATTTCTGGACTCATCGGACTGGAAACACCATATATTTT.

DNA of the CDR3: TGTGCCACCAGCAGTGTTCAAGACAGGGGCGATCTAAACCAGCATTTT. Amino acids: CATSSVQDRGDLNQHF. V gene TRBV15 combines with J gene TRBJ1-5, with 8 bases identical to TRBD1. Trimming took 3 bases from V and 12 from J; bases not matched to a gene: 16. The CDR3 has 16 residues. The germline V gene has CDR1 LNHNV and CDR2 YYDKDF (reference sequence).

The chain couples TRBV7-9 to TRBJ2-7; no clear D gene. V was shortened by 2 bases and J by 3 bases, with 11 bases between the two germline ends. Germline lookup yields CDR1 SEHNR and CDR2 FQNEAQ (reference sequence). CDR3 length: 14 amino acids. This chain's CDR3 is CASSLKAPGYEQYF. Here the CDR3 DNA reads TGTGCCAGCAGCTTAAAGGCCCCGGGCTACGAGCAGTACTTC.

This clonotype has a count of ten or more. This chain uses TRBV20-1 with TRBJ1-3; no clear D. The V end lost 3 bases, the J end lost 0 bases, and 9 bases lay between the germline ends. Germline V gives CDR1 DFQATT, CDR2 SNEGSKA (reference sequence). The CDR3 is 14 amino acids. The CDR3 DNA reads TGCAGTGCTAGGTCCCATCGCTCTGGAAACACCATATATTTT. This sequence encodes CSARSHRSGNTIYF.

This chain joins TRBV5-4 and TRBJ2-2; TRBD2 aligns across 11 bases. This CDR3 is built from 17 residues. In germline, CDR1 is SGHNT, CDR2 YYREEE (reference sequence). Trimming at V came to 2 bases and at J to 5 bases, leaving 8 bases not matched to a gene. CDR3 residues: CASSLRGLAEITGELFF. CDR3 nucleotides: TGTGCCAGCAGCTTAAGGGGACTAGCGGAGATAACCGGGGAGCTGTTTTTT.

The table lists this clonotype with a count of one. Possible read error: a much larger clone is one base away. V and J are TRBV12-3 or TRBV12-4 and TRBJ1-5; D not certain. The CDR3 has 14 amino acids. The V gene lost 1 base and the J gene lost 7 bases, with 11 bases spanning the gap. CDR3: CASSLGVLEQPQHF. The CDR3 coding sequence is TGTGCCAGCAGTTTAGGAGTGTTGGAACAGCCCCAGCATTTT.

The chain links TRBV10-3 to TRBJ2-5; 7 positions agree with TRBD1. From germline, CDR1 is ENHRY and CDR2 SYGVKD. The CDR3 is 11 residues long. Trimming took 9 bases from V and 4 from J; bases not matched to a gene: 2. CDR3 protein: CAINRGETQYF. The CDR3 DNA reads TGTGCCATAAACAGGGGAGAGACCCAGTACTTC.

The rearrangement uses TRBV29-1 and TRBJ1-1, with D perhaps matching TRBD1 (5 bases). The CDR3 covers 11 residues. Germline V gene data show CDR1 as SQVTM and CDR2 as ANQGSEA. V shed 4 bases and J shed 5 bases, with 8 bases lying between them. The DNA for the CDR3 is TGCAGCGTTGCGGAGGGGACTGAAGCTTTCTTT. Protein sequence: CSVAEGTEAFF. Supplemented by reference TRBV29-1 and TRBJ1-1, the full variable domain reads SAVISQKPSRDICQRGTSLTIQCQVDSQVTMMFWYRQQPGQSLTLIATANQGSEATYESGFVIDKFPISRPNLTFSTLTVSNMSPEDSSIYLCSVAEGTEAFFGQGTRLTVV.

This clonotype was seen a handful of times. A read error may be the cause here, since a much bigger clone is one base away. The chain joins TRBV7-3 to TRBJ1-5; no clear D. V was pared by 3 bases and J by 1 base, with 7 bases between. Germline V gene lookup returns CDR1 SGHTA and CDR2 FQGTGA. CDR3 length: 14 amino acids. In nucleotides, the CDR3 is TGTGCCAGCAGCTTGAATGACAGCAATCAGCCCCAGCATTTT. Translated: CASSLNDSNQPQHF.

This clonotype was counted ten times or more. J is TRBJ1-1 and V is TRBV10-3; tentatively, D is TRBD1 (6 bases). Germline CDR1 reads ENHRY; CDR2 reads SYGVKD. The length of the CDR3 is 13 residues. V dropped 3 bases and J dropped 6 bases, with 11 bases sitting between them. CDR3 sequence (DNA): TGTGCCATCAGTGAACCAGGGGAATCTGAAGCTTTCTTT. Protein sequence: CAISEPGESEAFF.

This clonotype has ten or more counts. The chain uses TRBV20-1 and TRBJ2-6; perhaps TRBD1 as D (6 bases). The CDR3 consists of 16 residues. The germline CDR1 and CDR2 sequences are DFQATT and SNEGSKA (reference sequence). V lost 1 base, J lost 4 bases, and 14 bases lay in between. The CDR3 DNA reads as TGCAGTGCTAGAGGAAGGGCAGGGGCCGGGGCCAACGTCCTGACTTTC. It translates to CSARGRAGAGANVLTF.

On this clonotype: One base away lies a much larger clone, so this may be a sequencing read error. The rearrangement links TRBV10-3 to TRBJ2-2; D is uncertain. Germline V gene data show CDR1 as ENHRY and CDR2 as SYGVKD. This CDR3 has 16 amino acids. The germline V and J ends were trimmed by 3 bases and 1 base, with 12 bases remaining between them. The CDR3: CAISERRLKNTGELFF. The DNA of the CDR3 is TGTGCCATCAGTGAAAGAAGGCTAAAGAACACCGGGGAGCTGTTTTTT.

This clonotype has ten or more counts. CDR3 in amino acids: CASSESPGGRTEAFF. CDR3 sequence (DNA): TGTGCCAGCAGTGAATCCCCAGGGGGTCGTACTGAAGCTTTCTTT. The genes are TRBV25-1 and TRBJ1-1, with TRBD1 matching over 7 bases. The CDR3 is 15 residues long. Per germline, CDR1 MGHDK and CDR2 SYGVNS. V lost 1 base and J lost 5; bases outside the gene matches: 7.

The chain carries TRBV7-3 and TRBJ1-5; D not resolved. The germline V gene encodes CDR1 SGHTA and CDR2 FQGTGA. V was trimmed by 2 bases and J by 11 bases, leaving 16 bases between them. There are 14 residues in the CDR3. This CDR3 reads CASSLAQIQETQHF. The CDR3 bases are TGTGCCAGCAGCTTAGCCCAGATCCAAGAGACCCAGCATTTT.

Details on this clonotype: One junction end does not reproduce the germline sequence, and a read error may be involved. This chain joins TRBV9 and TRBJ2-7; the D gene could be TRBD1 or TRBD2 (6 bases each). This CDR3 comprises 12 residues. The germline V gene has CDR1 SGDLS and CDR2 YYNGEE. DNA of the CDR3: TGCGCCAGCAGCGGCCCAAGGGGGGAGCAGCACTTC. This encodes CASSGPRGEQHF.

The V gene is TRBV27, the J gene TRBJ2-5; 7 bases agree with TRBD1. The tail of the sequence fits TRBJ2-7 better, so the J call may be wrong. Germline V gives CDR1 MNHEY, CDR2 SMNVEV (reference sequence). CDR3 length: 15 amino acids. DNA of the CDR3: TGTGCCAGCAGTTTAAACGGGGACAGAGCCTACGAGCAGTACTTC. Translating it yields CASSLNGDRAYEQYF.

Only a few counts were recorded for this clonotype. The gene calls are TRBV20-1 and TRBJ1-1, with no clear D. Between the trimmed V and J ends, which lost 6 bases and 3 bases, there was a span of 14 bases. Germline values: CDR1 DFQATT, CDR2 SNEGSKA (reference sequence). The CDR3 sequence is 13 residues long. CDR3 nucleotides: TGCAGTGCCCCCCTAGGCAGATACACTGAAGCTTTCTTT. Encoded protein: CSAPLGRYTEAFF.